This entry lists 22 T cell receptor beta chains sequenced from one sample in a study of T-cell memory formation after mild COVID-19. TCRdb re-called the 5' RACE reads with MiXCR, one entry per CDR3 protein. The sample carries about 200,000 distinct CDR3 sequences, 7.5% to 10% recorded once. Input material: PBMCs or a T cell subset sorted from them (not recorded which). The source of these receptors is a man younger than 35 who had mild COVID-19 (a few samples of this study predate the infection). Cell type and time point are not known.

This clonotype was counted many times. The CDR3 bases are TGTGCCAGCAGCTTAGGCGGCCCCAATCAGCCCCAGCATTTT. Amino acids: CASSLGGPNQPQHF. V and J are TRBV7-2 and TRBJ1-5; no clear D gene. This CDR3 contains 14 residues. Germline CDR1 is SGHTA and CDR2 is FQGNSA. Trimming took off 1 base at V and 3 bases at J, with 7 bases between the two ends.

The table lists this clonotype with many counts. The chain carries TRBV7-2 and TRBJ2-3; TRBD2 aligns across 10 bases. Per germline, CDR1 SGHTA and CDR2 FQGNSA. The CDR3 sequence is 15 residues long. Trimming removed 3 bases from V and 8 bases from J; junction bases left unmatched: 8. The CDR3 DNA reads as TGTGCCAGCAGCTTCGGCAGCGGGGGGGCCGGTACGCAGTATTTT. Encoded protein: CASSFGSGGAGTQYF.

This clonotype turned up a few times. The CDR3 loop is CASSQARGPPDYEQYF. The CDR3 DNA reads as TGCGCCAGCAGCCAAGCTAGGGGTCCGCCCGACTACGAGCAGTACTTC. The rearrangement uses TRBV4-3 and TRBJ2-7, with a possible D match to TRBD1 (5 bases). V was trimmed by 1 base and J by 3 bases, leaving 16 bases between them. The germline CDR1 and CDR2 sequences are LGHNA and YSLEER. This CDR3 has 16 amino acids.

The V call is TRBV6-5, the J call TRBJ1-2; D not certain. Germline values: CDR1 MNHEY, CDR2 SVGAGI. The CDR3 contains 13 residues. Trimming cost V 4 bases and J 2 bases, with 8 bases left between them. For the CDR3, the DNA is TGTGCCAGCAGTTTAGTACAGAACTATGGCTACACCTTC. This gives the protein CASSLVQNYGYTF.

The chain has TRBV7-6 and TRBJ2-1; 15 bases are a match to TRBD2. CDR1 SGHVS and CDR2 FNYEAQ come from the germline V gene. CDR3 size: 19 residues. Losses at the gene ends were 2 bases for V and 8 bases for J; bases not matched to a gene: 13. The CDR3 DNA sequence: TGTGCCAGCAGCTTACAAGGACTAGCGGGGGGGCAGGCCACTGATGAGCAGTTCTTC. It is translated as CASSLQGLAGGQATDEQFF.

The chain recombines TRBV4-2 with TRBJ2-6; D ambiguous. The CDR3 is 13 residues long. Germline values: CDR1 LGHNA, CDR2 YNFKEQ. The V gene lost 6 bases and the J gene lost 2 bases, with 5 bases spanning the gap. This CDR3 reads CASSRTGANVLTF. The CDR3 DNA reads TGTGCCAGCAGTCGTACTGGGGCCAACGTCCTGACTTTC.

J is TRBJ1-1 and V is TRBV5-1; TRBD1 matches 7 bases. The junction had 7 bases not matched to a gene; V was cut back by 4 bases and J by 7 bases. CDR1 is SGHRS and CDR2 is YFSETQ in the germline V gene. The CDR3 is made up of 13 amino acids. In DNA, the CDR3 is TGCGCCAGCAGCGCCGGACAGGTCGGTGAAGCTTTCTTT. Protein: CASSAGQVGEAFF. Together with reference TRBV5-1 and TRBJ1-1, the CDR3 gives the full variable domain: KAGVTQTPRYLIKTRGQQVTLSCSPISGHRSVSWYQQTPGQGLQFLFEYFSETQRNKGNFPGRFSGRQFSNSRSEMNVSTLELGDSALYLCASSAGQVGEAFFGQGTRLTVV.

This clonotype has more than one count but fewer than ten. V and J are TRBV5-1 and TRBJ2-1; D might be TRBD1 or TRBD2, each matching 5 bases. Trimming removed 0 bases at V and 0 bases at J, with 10 bases between. Looked up from germline, CDR1 is SGHRS and CDR2 is YFSETQ. The CDR3 contains 16 residues. CDR3 amino acids: CASSLGGAGSYNEQFF. The CDR3 nucleotides are TGCGCCAGCAGCTTGGGGGGCGCGGGCTCCTACAATGAGCAGTTCTTC.

This clonotype showed up many times. This chain joins TRBV20-1 and TRBJ2-3; no definite D call. The CDR3 is made up of 13 amino acids. V was cut by 8 bases and J by 1 base, with 13 bases left in between. Germline values: CDR1 DFQATT, CDR2 SNEGSKA (reference sequence). CDR3 in amino acids: CSQPGSGTDTQYF. The CDR3 nucleotides read TGCAGTCAACCCGGAAGTGGCACAGATACGCAGTATTTT.

The chain links TRBV9 to TRBJ2-3, with 7 bases fitting TRBD2. There are 15 residues in the CDR3. The V and J ends lost 1 base and 3 bases, in that order; junction bases with no gene match: 5. Germline V gives CDR1 SGDLS, CDR2 YYNGEE. The CDR3 here is CASSVSAGVTDTQYF. The DNA of the CDR3 is TGTGCCAGCAGCGTATCGGCGGGGGTGACAGATACGCAGTATTTT.

This clonotype was recorded at least ten times. The chain has TRBV20-1 and TRBJ1-2; D is possibly TRBD1 (5 bases). Germline V lookup: CDR1 DFQATT, CDR2 SNEGSKA (reference sequence). The CDR3 consists of 12 residues. Trimming pared 5 bases from V and 5 bases from J, leaving 12 bases between. CDR3 nucleotides: TGCAGTGCTGGCGACAGCCCTTATGGCTACACCTTC. Residues: CSAGDSPYGYTF.

The chain carries TRBV7-2 and TRBJ2-7, with D possibly being TRBD2 (6 bases). The CDR3 has 15 amino acids. In germline, CDR1 is SGHTA, CDR2 FQGNSA. Trimming removed 3 bases from V and 4 bases from J, with 16 bases in between. CDR3 nucleotide sequence: TGTGCCAGCAGCTTCTTGGGACTCCAGGAGTACGAGCAGTACTTC. It is translated as CASSFLGLQEYEQYF.

This clonotype was observed at least ten times. One end of the junction fails to match germline, which may point to a read error. CDR3 sequence reads: CASSQWGLDRGNHF. Written as DNA, the CDR3 is TGTGCCAGCAGCCAATGGGGTTTGGACAGGGGAAATCACTTC. The rearrangement uses TRBV11-2 and TRBJ2-4; 9 nucleotides line up with TRBD1. The CDR3 loop spans 14 amino acids. Germline loops: CDR1 SGHAT, CDR2 FQNNGV.

J is TRBJ2-7 and V is TRBV5-1; 8 bases match TRBD1. The CDR3 spans 14 residues. After removal of 4 bases from V and 0 bases from J, the junction contained 3 bases not matched to a gene. CDR1 is SGHRS, CDR2 YFSETQ, per germline. For the CDR3, the DNA is TGCGCCAGCAGCGGGCAGGGGGCCTCCTACGAGCAGTACTTC. Protein: CASSGQGASYEQYF.

This clonotype was seen a few times. The chain links TRBV9 to TRBJ2-7; D unclear. CDR3 length: 15 residues. Germline V gene sequence: CDR1 SGDLS, CDR2 YYNGEE. V lost 0 bases and J 2 bases, leaving 12 bases between the germline ends. The CDR3, as DNA: TGTGCCAGCAGCGTAGCTACGGCAGGAACCTACGAGCAGTACTTC. It is translated as CASSVATAGTYEQYF.

This chain links TRBV5-1 with TRBJ1-1; D is unresolved. The CDR3 sequence is 15 residues long. The V end lost 0 bases, the J end lost 1 base, and 10 bases lay between the germline ends. Germline V lookup: CDR1 SGHRS, CDR2 YFSETQ. CDR3: CASSLARLTNTEAFF. In DNA form, the CDR3 reads TGCGCCAGCAGCTTGGCCCGACTGACGAACACTGAAGCTTTCTTT. The full variable domain, its missing parts supplied by reference TRBV5-1 and TRBJ1-1, is KAGVTQTPRYLIKTRGQQVTLSCSPISGHRSVSWYQQTPGQGLQFLFEYFSETQRNKGNFPGRFSGRQFSNSRSEMNVSTLELGDSALYLCASSLARLTNTEAFFGQGTRLTVV.

In this sample, this clonotype turned up many times. V gene TRBV7-2 combines with J gene TRBJ2-1, with a tentative D call TRBD2 (5 bases). This CDR3 spans 15 amino acids. Germline CDR1 SGHTA, CDR2 FQGNSA. Trimming shortened V by 0 bases and J by 3 bases, and 9 bases separated the two germline ends. The CDR3, as DNA: TGTGCCAGCAGCTTAGCGGGAGTACTCTACAATGAGCAGTTCTTC. This gives the protein CASSLAGVLYNEQFF. Full variable domain (missing parts from reference TRBV7-2 and TRBJ2-1): GAGVSQSPSNKVTEKGKDVELRCDPISGHTALYWYRQSLGQGLEFLIYFQGNSAPDKSGLPSDRFSAERTGGSVSTLTIQRTQQEDSAVYLCASSLAGVLYNEQFFGPGTRLTVL.

V gene TRBV7-2 combines with J gene TRBJ1-5; maybe TRBD1 (6 bases). In germline, CDR1 is SGHTA, CDR2 FQGNSA. The CDR3 is made up of 13 amino acids. V dropped 5 bases and J dropped 3 bases, with 8 bases sitting between them. The CDR3 DNA follows: TGTGCCAGCAGCCGGACAGCCAATCAGCCCCAGCATTTT. As protein: CASSRTANQPQHF.

This clonotype was seen only a few times. The V gene is TRBV7-9, the J gene TRBJ1-1; D not certain. The CDR3 covers 16 residues. Per the germline V gene, CDR1 is SEHNR and CDR2 is FQNEAQ (reference sequence). V was shortened by 5 bases and J by 0 bases, with 16 bases between the two germline ends. The CDR3 protein is CASSATPQGMNTEAFF. CDR3 sequence (DNA): TGTGCCAGCAGCGCGACCCCCCAAGGAATGAACACTGAAGCTTTCTTT.

The chain has TRBV7-9 and TRBJ1-1; unclear D gene. Germline CDR1 and CDR2: SEHNR and FQNEAQ (reference sequence). The V gene lost 3 bases and the J gene lost 4 bases, with 9 bases spanning the gap. The CDR3 has 13 amino acids. The CDR3 DNA reads TGTGCCAGCAGCTTTCAGGAATCCACTGAAGCTTTCTTT. Amino acids: CASSFQESTEAFF.

This clonotype turned up a few times. V and J are TRBV5-1 and TRBJ1-2; tentative D call: TRBD1 (6 bases). The ends were cut back, 4 bases at V and 4 bases at J, with 17 bases in the middle. The CDR3 runs to 15 residues. Germline V gene lookup returns CDR1 SGHRS and CDR2 YFSETQ. The CDR3 bases are TGCGCCAGCAGCGTTGACAGGCCAAAGCCCTATGGCTACACCTTC. It encodes CASSVDRPKPYGYTF.

This clonotype showed up just a few times. The chain couples TRBV12-3 or TRBV12-4 to TRBJ2-2, with a possible D match to TRBD1 (5 bases). This CDR3 comprises 13 residues. Trimming stripped 3 bases from V and 6 bases from J, with 8 bases between. For the CDR3, the DNA is TGTGCCAGCAGTTTGGGCAGGGCCGGGGAGCTGTTTTTT. This gives the protein CASSLGRAGELFF.